The TCR beta chain described here comes from a study of lymphopenia after photon versus proton radiotherapy. Here immunoSEQ multiplex PCR was the method, and the copy in TCRdb shows in-frame clones only, minus some. The sample lists about 24,000 clones, 75% to 90% occurring once. Study outcomes and limitations: Proton therapy kept repertoires fairly stable, unlike photons, which gained effector/memory cells.

The CDR3 extends over 15 amino acids. From germline, CDR1 is SGHRS and CDR2 YFSETQ. With respect to this clone: Its antigen is currently unknown. The junction and the germline gene differ at one end; a read error may be behind it.

The specimen was peripheral blood, collected from a patient treated with photon-based radiotherapy. The chain links TRBV5-1 to TRBJ2-7, with D tentatively TRBD1 (5 bases). This clonotype originated in a man between 60 and 75 years old with pancreatic cancer. The CDR3 sequence is CASGSVTAGSFEQYF. Here the CDR3 DNA reads TGCGCCAGCGGCTCCGTCACGGCAGGGTCCTTCGAGCAGTACTTC.